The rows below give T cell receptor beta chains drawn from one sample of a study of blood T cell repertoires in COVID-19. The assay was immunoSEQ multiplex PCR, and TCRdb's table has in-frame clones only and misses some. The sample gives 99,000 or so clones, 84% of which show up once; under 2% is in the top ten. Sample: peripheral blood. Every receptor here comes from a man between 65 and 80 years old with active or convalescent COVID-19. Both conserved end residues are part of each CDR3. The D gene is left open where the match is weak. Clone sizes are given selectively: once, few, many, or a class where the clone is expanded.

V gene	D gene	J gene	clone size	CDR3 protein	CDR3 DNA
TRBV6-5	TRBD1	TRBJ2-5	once	CASRRDRGKTQYF	TGTGCCAGCAGACGGGACAGGGGAAAGACCCAGTACTTC
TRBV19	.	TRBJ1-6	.	CASSIRSDSLNSPLHF	TGTGCCAGTAGTATAAGATCTGACAGCCTGAATTCACCCCTCCACTTT
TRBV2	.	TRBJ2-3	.	CASSRTTTGTDTQYF	TGTGCCAGCAGTAGAACGACTACAGGCACAGATACGCAGTATTTT
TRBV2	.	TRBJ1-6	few	CASRQSSYNSPLHF	TGTGCCAGCAGACAGAGCTCCTATAATTCACCCCTCCACTTT
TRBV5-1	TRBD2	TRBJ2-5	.	CASSLEASGGETQYF	TGCGCCAGCAGCTTGGAGGCTAGCGGGGGAGAGACCCAGTACTTC
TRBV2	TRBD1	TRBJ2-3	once	CASSEITSGQYTDTQYF	TGTGCCAGCAGTGAAATAACCTCGGGACAGTACACAGATACGCAGTATTTT
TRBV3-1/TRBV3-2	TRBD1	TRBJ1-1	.	CASSQTGGDTEAFF	TGTGCCAGCAGCCAAACAGGGGGGGACACTGAAGCTTTCTTT
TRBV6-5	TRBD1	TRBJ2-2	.	CASSSLGTGRTGELFF	TGTGCCAGCAGTTCCCTGGGGACAGGGAGGACCGGGGAGCTGTTTTTT
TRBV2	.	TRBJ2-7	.	CASSLQGLSYEQYF	TGTGCCAGCAGTCTCCAGGGCCTCTCCTACGAGCAGTACTTC
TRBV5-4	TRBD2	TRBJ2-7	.	CASSFLAGGYEQYF	TGTGCCAGCAGCTTCCTAGCGGGGGGCTACGAGCAGTACTTC
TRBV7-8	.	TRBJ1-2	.	CASSLLSGGYTF	TGTGCCAGCAGCTTATTGTCGGGAGGCTACACCTTC
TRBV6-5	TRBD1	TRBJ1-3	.	CASSYPQGAGNTIYF	TGTGCCAGCAGTTACCCCCAGGGGGCTGGAAACACCATATATTTT
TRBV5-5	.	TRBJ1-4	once	CASSLGRATNEKLFF	TGTGCCAGCAGCTTGGGCAGGGCTACTAATGAAAAACTGTTTTTT
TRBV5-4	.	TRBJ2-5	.	CASSWGGRETQYF	TGTGCCAGCAGCTGGGGGGGCCGAGAGACCCAGTACTTC
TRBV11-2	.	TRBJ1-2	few	CASSLDPGVPYGYTF	TGTGCCAGCAGCTTAGATCCGGGGGTTCCTTATGGCTACACCTTC
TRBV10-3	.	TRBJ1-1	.	CATHRDPNTEAFF	TGTGCCACCCACCGGGATCCGAACACTGAAGCTTTCTTT
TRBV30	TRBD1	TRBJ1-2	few	CARSGQSTANYGYTF	TGTGCCCGGTCGGGACAGTCCACGGCAAACTATGGCTACACCTTC